This T cell receptor (beta chain) came from a study of blood T cell repertoires in COVID-19. Study overall: The samples span acute and convalescent COVID-19 from the United States, Italy and Spain. PBMCs, B-cell-depleted T cells, or T cells provided the cDNA or gDNA that made up the material.

Original handling: Amplification of reference gene primers was used by the study to estimate nucleated cell counts. Data came from immunoSEQ multiplex PCR; TCRdb stores just in-frame clones and leaves some out. The DNA was the basis for D and trimming; V, J and clone size are from that table. In the table there are some 56,000 clones, 89% of which are singletons. The germline V gene has CDR1 SGDLS and CDR2 YYNGEE. With 0 bases removed from V and 7 bases from J, the gap between germline ends came to 11 bases. This CDR3 has 15 residues. Followed over time, Seattle patients had been enrolled while infection was active.

The sequenced material came from peripheral blood. The rearrangement links TRBV9 to TRBJ1-6; D gene ambiguous. This clonotype was sampled from an older woman with COVID-19, enrolled during active disease. The CDR3 region has the DNA TGTGCCAGCAGCGTAGACGATCCAGTAAATTCACCCCTCCACTTT. Amino acids: CASSVDDPVNSPLHF.